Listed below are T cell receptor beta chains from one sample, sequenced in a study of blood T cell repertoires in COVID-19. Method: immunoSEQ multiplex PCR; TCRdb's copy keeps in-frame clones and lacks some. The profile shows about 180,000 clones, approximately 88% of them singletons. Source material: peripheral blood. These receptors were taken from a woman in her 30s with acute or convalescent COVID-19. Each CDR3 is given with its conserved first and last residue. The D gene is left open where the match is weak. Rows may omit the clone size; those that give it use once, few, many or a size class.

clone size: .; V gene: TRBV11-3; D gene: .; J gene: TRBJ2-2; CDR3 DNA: TGTGCCAGCAGCCCCGACCTAGCCTACGGGGAGCTGTTTTTT; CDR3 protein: CASSPDLAYGELFF
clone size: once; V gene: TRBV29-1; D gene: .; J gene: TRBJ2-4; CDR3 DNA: TGCAGCGTTCGAGGAGCCTACCAGAACATTCAGTACTTC; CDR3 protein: CSVRGAYQNIQYF
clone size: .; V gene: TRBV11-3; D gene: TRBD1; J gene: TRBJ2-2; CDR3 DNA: TGTGCCAGCAGCTCAGGGGGAGACACCGGGGAGCTGTTTTTT; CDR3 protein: CASSSGGDTGELFF
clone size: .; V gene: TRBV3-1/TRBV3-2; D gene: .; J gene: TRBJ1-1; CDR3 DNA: TGTGCCAGCAGCCAAGAGGCGGGGAACACTGAAGCTTTCTTT; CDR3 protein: CASSQEAGNTEAFF
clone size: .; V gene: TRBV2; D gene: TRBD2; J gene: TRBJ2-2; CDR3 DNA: TGTGCCAGCAGCGAGCAACTAGCGAGCGGGGAGCTGTTTTTT; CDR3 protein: CASSEQLASGELFF
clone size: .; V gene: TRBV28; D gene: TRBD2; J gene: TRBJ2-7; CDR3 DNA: TGTGCCAGCAGTTTACCTCCGGGACTAGCGGAGCCTCTTCCGTACTTC; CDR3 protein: CASSLPPGLAEPLPYF
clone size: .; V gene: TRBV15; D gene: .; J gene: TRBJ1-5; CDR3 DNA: TGTGCCACCAGCAGAGGAGGGCAGGGGTCCAATAGCAATCAGCCCCAGCATTTT; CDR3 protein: CATSRGGQGSNSNQPQHF
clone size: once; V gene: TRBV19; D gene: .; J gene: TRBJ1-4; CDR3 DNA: TGTGCCAGTAGTATTGGACAGCGAAAACTGTTTTTT; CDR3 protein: CASSIGQRKLFF
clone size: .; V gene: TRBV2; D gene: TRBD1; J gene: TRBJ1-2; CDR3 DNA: TGTGCCAGCAGTGCACAACAGGGGGGGTTTTATGGCTACACCTTC; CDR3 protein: CASSAQQGGFYGYTF
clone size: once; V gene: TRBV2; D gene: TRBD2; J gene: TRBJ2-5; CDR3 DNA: TGTGCCAGCATCCTAGCGGGAGGGAATATCCAAGAGACCCAGTACTTC; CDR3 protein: CASILAGGNIQETQYF
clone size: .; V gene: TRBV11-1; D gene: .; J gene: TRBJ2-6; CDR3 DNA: TGTGCCAGCGTTTTAGTGGTCTCTGGGGCCAACGTCCTGACTTTC; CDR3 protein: CASVLVVSGANVLTF
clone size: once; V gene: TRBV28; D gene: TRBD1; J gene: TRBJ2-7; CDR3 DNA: TGTGCCAGCAGTTTATCCTCGGGACAGGGGACCTACGAGCAGTACTTC; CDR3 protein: CASSLSSGQGTYEQYF
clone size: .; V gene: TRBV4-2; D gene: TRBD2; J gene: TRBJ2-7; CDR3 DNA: TGTGCCAGCAGCCGGGGGGGAGGGCCCTACGAGCAGTACTTC; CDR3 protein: CASSRGGGPYEQYF
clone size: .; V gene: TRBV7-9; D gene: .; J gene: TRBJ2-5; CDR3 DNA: TGTGCCAGCAGCCAAAACCTAGCGCTTAAAGAGACCCAGTACTTC; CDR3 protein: CASSQNLALKETQYF
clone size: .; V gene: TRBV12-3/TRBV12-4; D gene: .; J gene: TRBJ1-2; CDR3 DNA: TGTGCCAGCAGTTCTACCGAGTCGTCTGGCTACACCTTC; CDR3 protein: CASSSTESSGYTF
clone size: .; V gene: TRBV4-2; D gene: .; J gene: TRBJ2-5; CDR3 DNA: TGTGCCAGCAGCCAAGGAGAAATGGGAGGCAAAGAGACCCAGTACTTC; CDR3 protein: CASSQGEMGGKETQYF
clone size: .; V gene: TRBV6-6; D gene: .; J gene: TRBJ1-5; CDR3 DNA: TGTGCCAGCAGTCCCCCTCTCTATCAGCCCCAGCATTTT; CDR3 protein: CASSPPLYQPQHF